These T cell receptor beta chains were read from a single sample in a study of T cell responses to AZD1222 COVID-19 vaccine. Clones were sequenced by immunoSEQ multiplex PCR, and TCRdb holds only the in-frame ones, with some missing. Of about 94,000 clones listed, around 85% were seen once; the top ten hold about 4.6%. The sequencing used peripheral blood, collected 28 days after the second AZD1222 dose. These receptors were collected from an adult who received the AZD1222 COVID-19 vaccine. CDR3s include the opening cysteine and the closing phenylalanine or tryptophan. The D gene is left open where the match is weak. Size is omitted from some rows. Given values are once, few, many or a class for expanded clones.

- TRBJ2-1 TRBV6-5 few CASSPGGNEQFF TGTGCCAGCAGTCCCGGAGGTAATGAGCAGTTCTTC
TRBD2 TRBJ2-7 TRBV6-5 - CASRLAGERYEQYF TGTGCCAGCAGGCTAGCGGGAGAGCGTTACGAGCAGTACTTC
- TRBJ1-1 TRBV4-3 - CASSQDMGQSAEAFF TGCGCCAGCAGCCAAGACATGGGGCAATCGGCTGAAGCTTTCTTT
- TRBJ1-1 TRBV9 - CASSPDQGSWVDTEAFF TGTGCCAGCAGCCCAGATCAGGGTTCCTGGGTGGACACTGAAGCTTTCTTT
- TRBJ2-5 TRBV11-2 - CASSLGLALGQETQYF TGTGCCAGCAGCTTAGGGCTAGCCCTGGGCCAAGAGACCCAGTACTTC
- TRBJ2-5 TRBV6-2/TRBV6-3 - CASSYSITGLQETQYF TGTGCCAGCAGTTACTCCATTACAGGGCTCCAAGAGACCCAGTACTTC
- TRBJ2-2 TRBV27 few CASKLTSQTNTGELFF TGTGCCAGCAAACTAACTAGCCAGACAAACACCGGGGAGCTGTTTTTT
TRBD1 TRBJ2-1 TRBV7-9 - CASSFNYRDRENEQFF TGTGCCAGCAGCTTCAACTACCGGGACAGGGAAAATGAGCAGTTCTTC
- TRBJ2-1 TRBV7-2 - CASSLALQTYNEQFF TGTGCCAGCAGCTTAGCCCTACAAACCTACAATGAGCAGTTCTTC
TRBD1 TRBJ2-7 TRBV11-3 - CASSFSGGEQYF TGTGCCAGCAGCTTTTCAGGGGGTGAGCAGTACTTC